This entry lists 14 T cell receptor beta chains sequenced from one sample in a study of T cells in localized non-small cell lung cancer. Method: immunoSEQ multiplex PCR; TCRdb's copy keeps in-frame clones and lacks some. The table shows 28,000 or so clones, with around 90% occurring only once. Sample: peripheral blood, taken before any cancer treatment. The source is a male donor at least 60 years old with stage I lung adenocarcinoma.

The sample holds a few counts of this clone. This rearrangement joins TRBV7-9 to TRBJ1-4; 7 bases map to TRBD1. The CDR3 consists of 14 residues. V gave up 5 bases and J gave up 8 bases; unmatched junction bases: 8. Germline assignment: CDR1 SEHNR and CDR2 FQNEAQ (reference sequence). CDR3: CASSPRTGTEKLFF. CDR3 sequence (DNA): TGTGCCAGCAGCCCCAGGACAGGAACCGAAAAACTGTTTTTT.

V usage is TRBV6-1 and J usage is TRBJ2-5; D not resolved. The V gene's germline CDR1 is MNHNS and CDR2 SASEGT. V was cut by 8 bases and J by 3 bases, with 4 bases left in between. The CDR3 loop spans 10 amino acids. The CDR3 DNA reads as TGTGCCAGCGTAAAAGAGACCCAGTACTTC. Its translation: CASVKETQYF.

The CDR3 region has the DNA TGCGCCAGCAGGCCAGGGGGCGTAGATGAAAAACTGTTTTTT. Residues: CASRPGGVDEKLFF. V gene TRBV5-1 combines with J gene TRBJ1-4, with TRBD1 matching 8 bases. Germline lookup yields CDR1 SGHRS and CDR2 YFSETQ. The CDR3 length is 14 residues. With 5 bases clipped from V and 6 bases from J, the junction kept 6 bases outside the gene matches.

The chain employs TRBV11-2 and TRBJ2-6; 10 positions match TRBD2. Germline V gene lookup returns CDR1 SGHAT and CDR2 FQNNGV. The CDR3 runs to 17 residues. V shed 2 bases and J 0 bases; nucleotides not matched to a gene: 1. The DNA of the CDR3 is TGTGCCAGCAGCTTAAGACTAGCGGGCTCTGGGGCCAACGTCCTGACTTTC. Its translation: CASSLRLAGSGANVLTF.

This clone was counted a few times. The CDR3 loop is CASSPTGGTYNEQFF. The DNA for the CDR3 is TGTGCCAGCAGTCCGACAGGGGGTACCTACAATGAGCAGTTCTTC. V gene TRBV6-6 combines with J gene TRBJ2-1, with 9 bases aligning to TRBD1. This CDR3 contains 15 residues. From germline, CDR1 is MNHNY and CDR2 SVGAGI (reference sequence). The J segment lost 2 bases and the V segment lost 5 bases, leaving 4 bases of the junction unmatched.

The chain is built from TRBV6-1 and TRBJ2-6, with a possible D match to TRBD1 (6 bases). Trimming stripped 6 bases from V and 1 base from J, with 10 bases between. Germline loops: CDR1 MNHNS, CDR2 SASEGT. The CDR3 length is 15 residues. The CDR3 DNA reads TGTGCCAGCAGGGATACAGGGTCTGGGGCCAACGTCCTGACTTTC. Its translation: CASRDTGSGANVLTF.

The rearrangement joins TRBV7-6 to TRBJ2-2, with D perhaps TRBD2 (6 bases). Germline CDR1 SGHVS, CDR2 FNYEAQ. The germline V and J ends were trimmed by 5 bases and 3 bases, with 13 bases remaining between them. The CDR3 spans 15 residues. The CDR3, as DNA: TGTGCCAGCAGCATCGGGACTCTTCACACCGGGGAGCTGTTTTTT. Translation gives CASSIGTLHTGELFF.

CDR3 loop: CASSSTGGGTGELFF. CDR3 in DNA: TGTGCCAGCAGTTCCACAGGGGGGGGTACCGGGGAGCTGTTTTTT. The rearrangement joins TRBV6-5 to TRBJ2-2; TRBD1 is a possible D gene (8 bases). Germline lookup yields CDR1 MNHEY and CDR2 SVGAGI. CDR3 length: 15 residues. The V end was cut by 4 bases, the J end by 5 bases, with 14 bases between.

The chain has TRBV7-2 and TRBJ2-5; D unclear. Per germline, CDR1 SGHTA and CDR2 FQGNSA. The V and J ends lost 4 bases and 5 bases respectively, with 11 bases between them. CDR3 size: 13 residues. For the CDR3, the DNA is TGTGCCAGCAGCTCGTCAGTCCCGGAGACCCAGTACTTC. Protein: CASSSSVPETQYF. The whole variable domain, filled in from reference TRBV7-2 and TRBJ2-5, reads GAGVSQSPSNKVTEKGKDVELRCDPISGHTALYWYRQSLGQGLEFLIYFQGNSAPDKSGLPSDRFSAERTGGSVSTLTIQRTQQEDSAVYLCASSSSVPETQYFGPGTRLLVL.

This clone was found once. The chain links TRBV4-2 to TRBJ2-3; D ambiguous. CDR1 and CDR2 from the germline V gene are LGHNA and YNFKEQ. The V gene lost 1 base and the J gene lost 0 bases, with 11 bases spanning the gap. There are 16 residues in the CDR3. CDR3 amino acids: CASSQAVSASTDTQYF. DNA of the CDR3: TGTGCCAGCAGCCAAGCCGTTTCGGCTAGCACAGATACGCAGTATTTT.

This clone appeared a single time. V usage is TRBV18 and J usage is TRBJ1-5; D perhaps matches TRBD1 (5 bases). From germline, CDR1 is KGHSH and CDR2 LQKENI. This CDR3 contains 13 residues. Trimming left V 3 bases short and J 4 bases short, with 7 bases between. The CDR3 DNA reads as TGTGCCAGCTCACCGACAGAGAATCAGCCCCAGCATTTT. It yields the protein CASSPTENQPQHF.

The J gene is TRBJ1-4, the V gene TRBV4-3, with D perhaps matching TRBD1 (6 bases). The CDR3 sequence is 14 residues long. V dropped 1 base and J dropped 8 bases, with 11 bases sitting between them. Germline V lookup: CDR1 LGHNA, CDR2 YSLEER. DNA of the CDR3: TGCGCCAGCAGCCAAGGGCTCGGGGGCGAAAAACTGTTTTTT. Its protein is CASSQGLGGEKLFF.

The rearrangement links TRBV19 to TRBJ1-1, with D unclear. V lost 3 bases and J 2 bases, leaving 10 bases between the germline ends. Germline CDR1 and CDR2: LNHDA and SQIVND (reference sequence). This CDR3 has 14 amino acids. The CDR3 loop reads CASSIRGSNTEAFF. CDR3 nucleotides: TGTGCCAGTAGTATTCGCGGAAGTAACACTGAAGCTTTCTTT.

In this sample, this clone turned up a few times. This chain links TRBV7-2 with TRBJ1-6, with TRBD1 matching 9 bases. Germline CDR1 and CDR2: SGHTA and FQGNSA. The V segment lost 1 base and the J segment 7 bases; nucleotides outside the gene matches: 2. The CDR3 sequence is 15 residues long. CDR3 nucleotides: TGTGCCAGCAGCTTAGTGGGGACAGGGAATTCACCCCTCCACTTT. This codes for CASSLVGTGNSPLHF.